Listed below are T cell receptor beta chains from one sample, sequenced in a study of CD8 T cells in ankylosing spondylitis. From the 5' RACE reads, TCRdb called clonotypes with MiXCR, one entry per CDR3 protein. Of about 250,000 distinct CDR3 sequences in the sample, under 20% were seen once. Sequenced input: blood, either unsorted or a sorted T cell fraction (not recorded which). These receptors originate from a male donor with ankylosing spondylitis or in good health (not recorded which). Each CDR3 is given with its conserved first and last residue. Each record gives: clone size, J gene, D gene, V gene, CDR3 protein, CDR3 DNA. D genes are given only for firm matches. Where a row states a size, it is once, few, many or the class of an expanded clone; other rows omit it.

clone size: many
J gene: TRBJ1-1
D gene: -
V gene: TRBV6-1
CDR3 protein: CASSKGPGAEAFF
CDR3 DNA: TGTGCCAGCAGTAAGGGTCCGGGCGCTGAAGCTTTCTTT

clone size: few
J gene: TRBJ1-2
D gene: TRBD1
V gene: TRBV7-9
CDR3 protein: CASSSGGAVYGYTF
CDR3 DNA: TGTGCCAGCAGCTCAGGGGGCGCCGTCTATGGCTACACCTTC

clone size: few
J gene: TRBJ2-5
D gene: -
V gene: TRBV25-1
CDR3 protein: CASSRDNQETQYF
CDR3 DNA: TGTGCCAGCAGCAGGGACAACCAAGAGACCCAGTACTTC

clone size: many
J gene: TRBJ1-1
D gene: -
V gene: TRBV25-1
CDR3 protein: CASKRGANTEAFF
CDR3 DNA: TGTGCCTCTAAGCGGGGGGCAAACACTGAAGCTTTCTTT

clone size: many
J gene: TRBJ1-2
D gene: -
V gene: TRBV6-5
CDR3 protein: CASISGSDYGYTF
CDR3 DNA: TGTGCCAGCATTTCAGGGTCGGACTATGGCTACACCTTC

clone size: -
J gene: TRBJ2-7
D gene: TRBD1
V gene: TRBV7-8
CDR3 protein: CASSSAGQGDEQYF
CDR3 DNA: TGTGCCAGCAGCTCCGCGGGACAGGGCGATGAGCAGTACTTC

clone size: many
J gene: TRBJ2-3
D gene: -
V gene: TRBV4-1
CDR3 protein: CASSLLPFTDTQYF
CDR3 DNA: TGCGCCAGCAGCCTTCTCCCGTTCACAGATACGCAGTATTTT

clone size: -
J gene: TRBJ2-1
D gene: -
V gene: TRBV14
CDR3 protein: CASSQEVEPHNEQFF
CDR3 DNA: TGTGCCAGCAGCCAAGAGGTCGAACCCCACAATGAGCAGTTCTTC

clone size: -
J gene: TRBJ1-2
D gene: TRBD1
V gene: TRBV6-4
CDR3 protein: CASSDSILGTGIGGYTF
CDR3 DNA: TGTGCCAGCAGTGACTCGATATTAGGGACAGGAATCGGTGGCTACACCTTC

clone size: -
J gene: TRBJ2-5
D gene: -
V gene: TRBV27
CDR3 protein: CASRTRGIQETQYF
CDR3 DNA: TGTGCCAGCAGAACCCGTGGCATACAAGAGACCCAGTACTTC

clone size: few
J gene: TRBJ2-1
D gene: TRBD2
V gene: TRBV20-1
CDR3 protein: CSAQDRTSGAYNEQFF
CDR3 DNA: TGCAGTGCTCAAGACAGGACTAGCGGGGCCTACAATGAGCAGTTCTTC

clone size: -
J gene: TRBJ1-1
D gene: -
V gene: TRBV19
CDR3 protein: CASNRDSRHVAEAFF
CDR3 DNA: TGTGCCAGTAACCGAGACAGCCGGCATGTCGCTGAAGCTTTCTTT

clone size: -
J gene: TRBJ2-7
D gene: -
V gene: TRBV12-3/TRBV12-4
CDR3 protein: CASSTGTLYEQYF
CDR3 DNA: TGTGCCAGCAGTACAGGGACACTCTACGAGCAGTACTTC

clone size: -
J gene: TRBJ2-7
D gene: -
V gene: TRBV20-1
CDR3 protein: CSARGRQIYEQYF
CDR3 DNA: TGCAGTGCTAGAGGGCGCCAAATCTACGAGCAGTACTTC

clone size: -
J gene: TRBJ2-7
D gene: TRBD2
V gene: TRBV9
CDR3 protein: CASSAWTSGYEQYF
CDR3 DNA: TGTGCCAGCAGCGCATGGACTAGCGGGTACGAGCAGTACTTC

clone size: -
J gene: TRBJ1-1
D gene: -
V gene: TRBV7-9
CDR3 protein: CASGSGNTEAFF
CDR3 DNA: TGTGCCAGCGGTTCTGGGAACACTGAAGCTTTCTTT

clone size: -
J gene: TRBJ2-1
D gene: -
V gene: TRBV6-5
CDR3 protein: CASSYEEYNEQFF
CDR3 DNA: TGTGCCAGCAGTTACGAAGAATACAATGAGCAGTTCTTC

clone size: few
J gene: TRBJ2-7
D gene: TRBD1
V gene: TRBV4-1
CDR3 protein: CASSPGQVTYEQYF
CDR3 DNA: TGCGCCAGCAGCCCTGGACAGGTTACCTACGAGCAGTACTTC

clone size: many
J gene: TRBJ2-7
D gene: TRBD2
V gene: TRBV9
CDR3 protein: CASSVASGNYEQYF
CDR3 DNA: TGTGCCAGCAGCGTGGCTAGCGGCAACTACGAGCAGTACTTC

clone size: many
J gene: TRBJ2-7
D gene: TRBD2
V gene: TRBV2
CDR3 protein: CANRLAGRHEQYF
CDR3 DNA: TGTGCCAACCGACTAGCGGGAAGACACGAGCAGTACTTC

clone size: many
J gene: TRBJ2-7
D gene: -
V gene: TRBV4-1
CDR3 protein: CASSQGLGIYEQYF
CDR3 DNA: TGCGCCAGCAGCCAAGGACTAGGGATTTACGAGCAGTACTTC

clone size: few
J gene: TRBJ1-3
D gene: -
V gene: TRBV7-9
CDR3 protein: CASSLPGGPGNTIYF
CDR3 DNA: TGTGCCAGCAGCTTACCCGGAGGGCCTGGAAACACCATATATTTT

clone size: few
J gene: TRBJ2-7
D gene: -
V gene: TRBV12-3/TRBV12-4
CDR3 protein: CASSETGAYEQYF
CDR3 DNA: TGTGCCAGCAGTGAGACGGGCGCCTACGAGCAGTACTTC

clone size: few
J gene: TRBJ1-1
D gene: -
V gene: TRBV20-1
CDR3 protein: CSATDEGAEAFF
CDR3 DNA: TGCAGTGCTACCGATGAAGGGGCTGAAGCTTTCTTT

clone size: many
J gene: TRBJ2-1
D gene: -
V gene: TRBV29-1
CDR3 protein: CSVEVFQGGNEQFF
CDR3 DNA: TGCAGCGTTGAAGTATTTCAGGGAGGCAATGAGCAGTTCTTC

clone size: few
J gene: TRBJ2-3
D gene: -
V gene: TRBV7-6
CDR3 protein: CASSLSPQGGYTDTQYF
CDR3 DNA: TGTGCCAGCAGCTTATCCCCACAGGGGGGGTATACAGATACGCAGTATTTT

clone size: -
J gene: TRBJ2-5
D gene: -
V gene: TRBV6-2/TRBV6-3
CDR3 protein: CASLDPTRTQETQYF
CDR3 DNA: TGTGCCAGCTTAGACCCCACTAGAACACAAGAGACCCAGTACTTC

clone size: few
J gene: TRBJ1-1
D gene: TRBD1
V gene: TRBV28
CDR3 protein: CASSPSTGGAGVPEAFF
CDR3 DNA: TGTGCCAGCAGTCCTAGTACAGGGGGCGCGGGCGTGCCTGAAGCTTTCTTT

clone size: -
J gene: TRBJ2-7
D gene: TRBD2
V gene: TRBV7-6
CDR3 protein: CASSLGTSAFGLYEQYF
CDR3 DNA: TGTGCCAGCAGCTTAGGGACTAGCGCCTTCGGGCTCTACGAGCAGTACTTC

clone size: few
J gene: TRBJ2-3
D gene: TRBD2
V gene: TRBV6-1
CDR3 protein: CASMGLADRTDTQYF
CDR3 DNA: TGTGCCAGCATGGGACTAGCGGACCGCACAGATACGCAGTATTTT